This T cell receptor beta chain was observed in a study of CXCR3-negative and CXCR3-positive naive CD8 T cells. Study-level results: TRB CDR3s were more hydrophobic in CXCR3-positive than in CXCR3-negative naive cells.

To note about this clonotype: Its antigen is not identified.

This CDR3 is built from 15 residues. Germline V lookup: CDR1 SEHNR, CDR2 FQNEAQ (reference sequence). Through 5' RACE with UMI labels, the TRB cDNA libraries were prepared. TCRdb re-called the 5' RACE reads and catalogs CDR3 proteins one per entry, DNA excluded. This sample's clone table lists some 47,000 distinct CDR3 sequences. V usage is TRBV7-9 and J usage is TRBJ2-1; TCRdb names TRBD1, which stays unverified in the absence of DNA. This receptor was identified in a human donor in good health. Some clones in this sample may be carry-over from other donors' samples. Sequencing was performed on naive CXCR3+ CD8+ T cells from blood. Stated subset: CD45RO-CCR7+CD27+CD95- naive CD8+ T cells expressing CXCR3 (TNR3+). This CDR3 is CASSYKQGALPEQFF.